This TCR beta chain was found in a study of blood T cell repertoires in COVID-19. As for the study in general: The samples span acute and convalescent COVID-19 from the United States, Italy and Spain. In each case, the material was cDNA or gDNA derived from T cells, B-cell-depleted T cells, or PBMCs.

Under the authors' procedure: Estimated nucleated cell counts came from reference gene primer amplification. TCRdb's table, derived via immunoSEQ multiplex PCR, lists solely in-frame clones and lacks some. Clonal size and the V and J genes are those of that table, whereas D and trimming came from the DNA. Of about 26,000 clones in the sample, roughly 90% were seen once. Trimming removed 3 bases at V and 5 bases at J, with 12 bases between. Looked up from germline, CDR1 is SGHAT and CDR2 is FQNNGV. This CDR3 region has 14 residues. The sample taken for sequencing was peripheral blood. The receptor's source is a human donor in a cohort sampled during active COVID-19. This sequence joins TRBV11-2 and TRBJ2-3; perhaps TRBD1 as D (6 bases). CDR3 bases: TGTGCCAGCAGCTTGGGACAAGGGGGAGATACGCAGTATTTT. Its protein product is CASSLGQGGDTQYF.